The 23 T cell receptor beta chains below were found in one sample sequenced in a study of blood T cell repertoires in COVID-19. TCRdb's copy holds only in-frame clones and misses some; the assay was immunoSEQ multiplex PCR. The sample holds 250,000 to 350,000 clones, 87% seen once. The sample consisted of peripheral blood. All receptors derive from a man between 18 and 35 years old with active or convalescent COVID-19.

The chain is built from TRBV27 and TRBJ2-7; tentative D call: TRBD1 (6 bases). The CDR3 loop spans 15 amino acids. The V end was cut by 5 bases, the J end by 5 bases, with 19 bases between. CDR1 and CDR2 from the germline V gene are MNHEY and SMNVEV (reference sequence). The CDR3 sequence is CASSIIDRPPDEQYF. CDR3 in DNA: TGTGCCAGCAGTATCATCGACAGGCCCCCTGACGAGCAGTACTTC.

V gene TRBV20-1 combines with J gene TRBJ1-4; the D gene is possibly TRBD1 (6 bases). CDR1 is DFQATT and CDR2 is SNEGSKA in the germline V gene (reference sequence). Trimming took 3 bases from V and 7 from J, leaving 12 bases between them. This CDR3 has 13 residues. CDR3 in DNA: TGCAGTGCTAGTTTACAGGGATCTGAAAAACTGTTTTTT. Protein product: CSASLQGSEKLFF.

V and J are TRBV10-1 and TRBJ2-7, with 11 bases fitting TRBD2. Germline CDR1 WNHNN, CDR2 SYGVQD (reference sequence). V lost 4 bases and J lost 4; bases outside the gene matches: 3. The CDR3 contains 14 residues. CDR3 DNA sequence: TGCGCCAGCAGTGCCCTAGCGGGAGGTTACGAGCAGTACTTC. Protein product: CASSALAGGYEQYF.

The CDR3 sequence: CASSFQAEQYEQYF. DNA of the CDR3: TGTGCCAGCAGCTTCCAGGCCGAACAGTACGAGCAGTACTTC. The rearrangement joins TRBV7-9 to TRBJ2-7; D call uncertain. The CDR3 is 14 amino acids. Trimming stripped 3 bases from V and 4 bases from J, with 13 bases between. The germline V gene has CDR1 SEHNR and CDR2 FQNEAQ (reference sequence).

The chain combines TRBV12-3 or TRBV12-4 with TRBJ2-7, with 7 positions matching TRBD2. Trimming took 6 bases from V and 5 from J; bases not matched to a gene: 7. The CDR3 sequence is 13 residues long. The CDR3 nucleotides are TGTGCCAGCAGAACGTCTGGGGGGGACGAGCAGTACTTC. Translating gives CASRTSGGDEQYF.

The J gene is TRBJ1-1, the V gene TRBV7-2; weak D call: TRBD1 (5 bases). V lost 5 bases and J lost 0, with 13 bases in between. The germline gives CDR1 SGHTA, CDR2 FQGNSA. The length of the CDR3 is 15 residues. CDR3 in amino acids: CASSPGRVLNTEAFF. The CDR3 DNA reads TGTGCCAGCAGCCCAGGCAGGGTTTTGAACACTGAAGCTTTCTTT.

This chain links TRBV15 with TRBJ1-5; the match to TRBD1 covers 7 bases. The V and J ends lost 1 base and 4 bases, in that order; junction bases with no gene match: 4. The germline V gene encodes CDR1 LNHNV and CDR2 YYDKDF (reference sequence). This CDR3 contains 15 residues. CDR3 amino acids: CATSRGGQSNQPQHF. The CDR3, as DNA: TGTGCCACCAGCAGAGGGGGACAGTCTAATCAGCCCCAGCATTTT.

This clone was counted once. V is TRBV11-2 and J is TRBJ2-7; 7 nucleotides agree with TRBD1. This CDR3 is built from 19 residues. Germline CDR1 reads SGHAT; CDR2 reads FQNNGV. J gave up 3 bases and V 1 base, and 18 bases lay outside the gene matches. The CDR3 reads CASSLVRDRPPNLIYEQYF. The CDR3 DNA sequence: TGTGCCAGCAGCTTAGTCCGGGACAGACCTCCTAATCTAATCTACGAGCAGTACTTC.

In this sample, this clone turned up once. The chain is built from TRBV19 and TRBJ2-3, with 12 bases lining up with TRBD2. This CDR3 has 17 amino acids. From germline, CDR1 is LNHDA and CDR2 SQIVND (reference sequence). After removal of 5 bases from V and 3 bases from J, the junction contained 9 bases not matched to a gene. The CDR3 coding sequence is TGTGCCAGTAGTGAAACGACTAGCGGGAGTGTTACAGATACGCAGTATTTT. Its protein product is CASSETTSGSVTDTQYF.

V usage is TRBV7-2 and J usage is TRBJ1-1, with TRBD1 matching over 9 bases. The J segment lost 4 bases and the V segment lost 7 bases, leaving 4 bases of the junction unmatched. This CDR3 contains 13 residues. Per the germline V gene, CDR1 is SGHTA and CDR2 is FQGNSA. CDR3 sequence reads: CASNHRGLTEAFF. The CDR3 DNA reads TGTGCCAGCAATCACAGGGGGCTCACTGAAGCTTTCTTT. Using reference TRBV7-2 and TRBJ1-1 for the parts outside the CDR3, the full variable domain is GAGVSQSPSNKVTEKGKDVELRCDPISGHTALYWYRQSLGQGLEFLIYFQGNSAPDKSGLPSDRFSAERTGGSVSTLTIQRTQQEDSAVYLCASNHRGLTEAFFGQGTRLTVV.

V and J are TRBV24-1 and TRBJ1-6; possible D gene TRBD1, 6 bases. Looked up from germline, CDR1 is KGHDR and CDR2 is SFDVKD. CDR3 length: 12 amino acids. The V gene lost 12 bases and the J gene lost 5 bases, with 10 bases spanning the gap. The chain's CDR3 is CAGQKNNSPLHF. CDR3 DNA sequence: TGTGCCGGACAGAAGAATAATTCACCCCTCCACTTT.

V usage is TRBV7-6 and J usage is TRBJ2-2; no clear D. CDR1 is SGHVS and CDR2 is FNYEAQ in the germline V gene. The CDR3 is made up of 13 amino acids. Trimming took 2 bases from V and 5 from J, leaving 6 bases between them. DNA of the CDR3: TGTGCCAGCAGCTTATCCCGGACCGGGGAGCTGTTTTTT. This codes for CASSLSRTGELFF.

The V call is TRBV27, the J call TRBJ2-1, with 7 positions matching TRBD1. The CDR3 is 16 residues long. The germline V gene has CDR1 MNHEY and CDR2 SMNVEV (reference sequence). The V and J ends lost 2 bases and 4 bases, in that order; junction bases with no gene match: 8. CDR3 region: CASSLAGGLIYNEQFF. CDR3 DNA: TGTGCCAGCAGTTTAGCAGGGGGTCTAATTTACAATGAGCAGTTCTTC.

The rearrangement joins TRBV28 to TRBJ1-5; 9 nucleotides line up with TRBD1. The CDR3 covers 13 residues. V lost 10 bases and J lost 6; bases outside the gene matches: 7. Germline V lookup: CDR1 MDHEN, CDR2 SYDVKM. The chain's CDR3 is CATSNRGLQPQHF. Here the CDR3 DNA reads TGTGCCACCTCTAACAGGGGGCTTCAGCCCCAGCATTTT.

This chain links TRBV2 with TRBJ1-4, with 9 bases lining up with TRBD1. Germline V gene data show CDR1 as SNHLY and CDR2 as FYNNEI. The CDR3 contains 19 residues. V was pared by 2 bases and J by 7 bases, with 17 bases of the junction left unmatched. CDR3 DNA sequence: TGTGCCAGCAGTGAAAGAAAACAGGGGGCGAGAGTTCCTGGTGAAAAACTGTTTTTT. Translation gives CASSERKQGARVPGEKLFF.

The chain uses TRBV15 and TRBJ1-1; TRBD1 aligns across 7 bases. The CDR3 sequence is 15 residues long. With V trimmed by 6 bases and J by 0 bases, 7 bases remained unmatched. CDR1 and CDR2 from the germline V gene are LNHNV and YYDKDF (reference sequence). The CDR3 DNA reads as TGTGCCACCAGTTCCAGGGGGGCCTTGAACACTGAAGCTTTCTTT. This codes for CATSSRGALNTEAFF.

The chain couples TRBV4-1 to TRBJ2-3; D perhaps matches TRBD1 (6 bases). Germline assignment: CDR1 MGHRA and CDR2 YSYEKL. V dropped 1 base and J dropped 4 bases, with 15 bases sitting between them. The CDR3 spans 16 residues. In DNA form, the CDR3 reads TGCGCCAGCAGCCAAGTGGGGGACACAGGGTCAGATACGCAGTATTTT. Translated, it gives CASSQVGDTGSDTQYF.

DNA for the CDR3: TGTGCCAGCTCACTAACGACAGGGGCAGAGACCCAGTACTTC. It yields the protein CASSLTTGAETQYF. V and J are TRBV18 and TRBJ2-5; 8 bases line up with TRBD1. Germline CDR1 KGHSH, CDR2 LQKENI. The CDR3 contains 14 residues. The junction had 5 bases not matched to a gene; V was cut back by 4 bases and J by 4 bases. Full variable domain (missing parts from reference TRBV18 and TRBJ2-5): NAGVMQNPRHLVRRRGQEARLRCSPMKGHSHVYWYRQLPEEGLKFMVYLQKENIIDESGMPKERFSAEFPKEGPSILRIQQVVRGDSAAYFCASSLTTGAETQYFGPGTRLLVL.

The CDR3 nucleotides read TGTGCCAGCAGGCCGACAGGGGGCCCGGAAAAACTGTTTTTT. Its protein product is CASRPTGGPEKLFF. This chain uses TRBV28 with TRBJ1-4, with TRBD1 matching 10 bases. Germline V CDR1 and CDR2: MDHEN, SYDVKM. This CDR3 is built from 14 residues. V was pared by 6 bases and J by 8 bases, with 6 bases of the junction left unmatched.

The chain has TRBV7-9 and TRBJ2-3; a possible D gene is TRBD2 (6 bases). The germline gives CDR1 SEHNR, CDR2 FQNEAQ (reference sequence). The V end was cut by 0 bases, the J end by 2 bases, with 9 bases between. This CDR3 has 15 amino acids. The CDR3 loop is CASSLASGNTDTQYF. As DNA, the CDR3 is TGTGCCAGCAGCTTAGCTAGCGGAAACACAGATACGCAGTATTTT.

The chain carries TRBV11-2 and TRBJ2-1; 7 nucleotides line up with TRBD1. The CDR3 runs to 15 residues. Looked up from germline, CDR1 is SGHAT and CDR2 is FQNNGV. Trimming took 3 bases from V and 1 from J; bases not matched to a gene: 3. CDR3 sequence (DNA): TGTGCCAGCAGCTTCGGGACAGAGTCCTACAATGAGCAGTTCTTC. The encoded protein is CASSFGTESYNEQFF. Variable domain in full (rest from reference TRBV11-2 and TRBJ2-1): EAGVAQSPRYKIIEKRQSVAFWCNPISGHATLYWYQQILGQGPKLLIQFQNNGVVDDSQLPKDRFSAERLKGVDSTLKIQPAKLEDSAVYLCASSFGTESYNEQFFGPGTRLTVL.

The count of this clone is one. The rearrangement links TRBV10-3 to TRBJ1-2, with TRBD1 matching over 9 bases. Trimming at V came to 6 bases and at J to 4 bases, leaving 9 bases not matched to a gene. The CDR3 consists of 15 residues. Germline V lookup: CDR1 ENHRY, CDR2 SYGVKD. CDR3 amino acids: CAIRSGQGLIYGYTF. The CDR3 DNA is TGTGCCATCAGGAGCGGACAGGGGCTGATCTATGGCTACACCTTC.

The chain recombines TRBV10-3 with TRBJ1-4, with unresolved D. V was clipped by 0 bases and J by 3 bases, with 8 bases between them. Germline lookup yields CDR1 ENHRY and CDR2 SYGVKD. This CDR3 is 15 amino acids long. CDR3 loop: CAISESRGSNEKLFF. The DNA for the CDR3 is TGTGCCATCAGTGAGTCGCGGGGTTCTAATGAAAAACTGTTTTTT.